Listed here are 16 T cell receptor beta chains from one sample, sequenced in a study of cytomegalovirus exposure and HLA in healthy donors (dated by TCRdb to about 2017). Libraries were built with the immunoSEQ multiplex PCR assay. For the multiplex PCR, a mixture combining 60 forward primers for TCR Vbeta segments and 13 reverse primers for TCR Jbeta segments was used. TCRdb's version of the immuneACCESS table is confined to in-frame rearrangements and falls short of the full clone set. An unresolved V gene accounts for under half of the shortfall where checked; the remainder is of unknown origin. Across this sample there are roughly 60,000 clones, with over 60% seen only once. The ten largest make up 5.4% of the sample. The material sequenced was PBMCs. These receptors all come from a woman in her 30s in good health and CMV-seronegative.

CDR3 sequence: CASSSGLAGPTYEQYF. Written as DNA, the CDR3 is TGTGCCAGCAGCTCCGGACTAGCGGGACCGACCTACGAGCAGTACTTC. The chain couples TRBV11-2 to TRBJ2-7; 12 nucleotides align to TRBD2. Germline CDR1 reads SGHAT; CDR2 reads FQNNGV. J was trimmed by 2 bases and V by 4 bases; bases with no gene match: 6. The CDR3 totals 16 residues. The complete variable domain, with remaining parts taken from reference TRBV11-2 and TRBJ2-7, reads EAGVAQSPRYKIIEKRQSVAFWCNPISGHATLYWYQQILGQGPKLLIQFQNNGVVDDSQLPKDRFSAERLKGVDSTLKIQPAKLEDSAVYLCASSSGLAGPTYEQYFGPGTRLTVT.

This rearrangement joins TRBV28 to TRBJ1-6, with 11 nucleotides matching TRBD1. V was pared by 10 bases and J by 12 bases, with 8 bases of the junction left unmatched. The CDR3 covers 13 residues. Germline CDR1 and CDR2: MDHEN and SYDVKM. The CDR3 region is CATHGTGGLPLHF. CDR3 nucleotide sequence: TGTGCCACGCACGGGACAGGGGGATTACCCCTCCACTTT.

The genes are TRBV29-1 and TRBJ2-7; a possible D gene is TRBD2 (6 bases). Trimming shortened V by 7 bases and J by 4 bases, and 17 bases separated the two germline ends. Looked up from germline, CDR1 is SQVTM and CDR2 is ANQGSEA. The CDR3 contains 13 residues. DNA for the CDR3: TGCAGCGCCACCTTCGGGGGTACTTACGAGCAGTACGTC. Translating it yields CSATFGGTYEQYV.

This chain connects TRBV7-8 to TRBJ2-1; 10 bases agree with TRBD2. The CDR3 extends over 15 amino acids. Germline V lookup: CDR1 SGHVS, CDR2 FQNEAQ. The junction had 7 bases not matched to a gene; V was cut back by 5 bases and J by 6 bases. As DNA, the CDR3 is TGTGCCAGCAGCCCCCATAGCGGGGGGTCCAATGAGCAGTTCTTC. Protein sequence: CASSPHSGGSNEQFF.

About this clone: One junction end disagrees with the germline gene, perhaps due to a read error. CDR3 region: CASSFGTGNTGELFF. Here the CDR3 DNA reads TGTGCCAGCAGCTTCGGGACAGGAAACACCGGGGAGCTGTTTTTT. The chain carries TRBV5-1 and TRBJ2-2; 8 bases match TRBD1. Germline V gene lookup returns CDR1 SGHRS and CDR2 YFSETQ. The CDR3 runs 15 residues.

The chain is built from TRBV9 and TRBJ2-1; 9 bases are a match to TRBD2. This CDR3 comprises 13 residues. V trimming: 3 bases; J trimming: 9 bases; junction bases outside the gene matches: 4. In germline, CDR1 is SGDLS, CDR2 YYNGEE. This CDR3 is CASSASGISEQFF. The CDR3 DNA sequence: TGTGCCAGCAGCGCTAGCGGGATTAGTGAGCAGTTCTTC.

The CDR3 DNA is TGTGCCAGCAGTTTATTTGGACTAGCGGGAGCCCATCGAAGGAGTGAGCAGTACTTC. Protein sequence: CASSLFGLAGAHRRSEQYF. The chain links TRBV27 to TRBJ2-7, with 13 bases fitting TRBD2. With V trimmed by 1 base and J by 7 bases, 16 bases remained unmatched. CDR3 length: 19 amino acids. Germline assignment: CDR1 MNHEY and CDR2 SMNVEV (reference sequence).

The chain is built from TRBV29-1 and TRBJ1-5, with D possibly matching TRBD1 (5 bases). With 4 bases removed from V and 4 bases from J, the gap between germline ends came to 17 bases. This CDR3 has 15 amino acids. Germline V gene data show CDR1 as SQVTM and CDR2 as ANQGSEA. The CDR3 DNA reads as TGCAGCGTTGGTAGGGGAGGTGATGGGAATCAGCCCCAGCATTTT. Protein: CSVGRGGDGNQPQHF.

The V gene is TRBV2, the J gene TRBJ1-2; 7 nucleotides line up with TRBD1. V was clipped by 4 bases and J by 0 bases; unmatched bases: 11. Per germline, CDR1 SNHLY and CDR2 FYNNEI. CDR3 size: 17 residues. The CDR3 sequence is CASSGMTGPPPNYGYTF. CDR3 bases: TGTGCCAGCAGTGGAATGACAGGGCCCCCCCCTAACTATGGCTACACCTTC.

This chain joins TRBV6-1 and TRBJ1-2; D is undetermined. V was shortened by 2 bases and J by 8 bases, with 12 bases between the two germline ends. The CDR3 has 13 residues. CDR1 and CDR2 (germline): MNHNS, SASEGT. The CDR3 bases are TGTGCCAGCAGTGAAATCGGCACCGGGGGCTACACCTTC. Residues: CASSEIGTGGYTF.

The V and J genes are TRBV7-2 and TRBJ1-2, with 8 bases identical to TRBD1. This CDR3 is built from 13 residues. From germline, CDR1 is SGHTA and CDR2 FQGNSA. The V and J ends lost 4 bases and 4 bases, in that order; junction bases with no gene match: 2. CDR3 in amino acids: CASSSGQGYGYTF. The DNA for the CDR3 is TGTGCCAGCAGCTCCGGACAGGGCTATGGCTACACCTTC.

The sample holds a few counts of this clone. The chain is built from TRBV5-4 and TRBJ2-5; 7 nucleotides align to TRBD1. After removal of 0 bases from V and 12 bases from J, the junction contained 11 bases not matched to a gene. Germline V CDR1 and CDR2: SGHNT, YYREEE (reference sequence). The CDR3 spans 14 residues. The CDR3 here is CASSLGQGFVPKYF. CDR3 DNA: TGTGCCAGCAGCTTGGGACAGGGATTTGTCCCAAAGTACTTC.

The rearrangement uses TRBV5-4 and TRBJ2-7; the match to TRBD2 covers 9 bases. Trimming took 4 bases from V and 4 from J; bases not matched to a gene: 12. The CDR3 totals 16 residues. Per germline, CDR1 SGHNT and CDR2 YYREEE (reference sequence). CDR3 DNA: TGTGCCAGCAGCCTCGACCCCGGGACTAGCTCTTACGAGCAGTACTTC. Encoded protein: CASSLDPGTSSYEQYF.

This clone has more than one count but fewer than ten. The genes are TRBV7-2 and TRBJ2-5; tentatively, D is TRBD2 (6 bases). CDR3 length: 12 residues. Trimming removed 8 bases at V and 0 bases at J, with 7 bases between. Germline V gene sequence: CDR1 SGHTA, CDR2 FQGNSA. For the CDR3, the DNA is TGTGCCAGCGGGGACTACCAAGAGACCCAGTACTTC. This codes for CASGDYQETQYF.

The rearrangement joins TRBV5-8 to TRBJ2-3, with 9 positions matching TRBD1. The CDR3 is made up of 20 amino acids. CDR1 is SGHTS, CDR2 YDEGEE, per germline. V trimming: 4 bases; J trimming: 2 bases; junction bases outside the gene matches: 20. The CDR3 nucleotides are TGTGCCAGCAGCCCACGGGACAGGGCGACGCCAGTACGGATCACAGATACGCAGTATTTT. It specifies CASSPRDRATPVRITDTQYF.

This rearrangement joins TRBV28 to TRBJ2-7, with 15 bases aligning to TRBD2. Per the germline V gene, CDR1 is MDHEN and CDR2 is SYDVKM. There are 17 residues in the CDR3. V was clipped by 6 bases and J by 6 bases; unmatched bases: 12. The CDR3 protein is CASSLPGTSGRLSEQYF. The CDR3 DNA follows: TGTGCCAGCAGCTTACCCGGGACTAGCGGGAGGCTCTCCGAGCAGTACTTC.